The clone carrying this TCR beta chain was counted between two and nine times. Its matching antigen is unknown. Libraries were prepared by immunoSEQ multiplex PCR; TCRdb keeps only in-frame clonotypes and omits some of them. The sample holds more than 95,000 clones, 75% to 90% seen once. The sample is drawn from a study of T cell responses to AZD1222 COVID-19 vaccine. Across the whole study: Analysis merged second doses at about 4 or about 12 weeks.

Germline-derived CDR1 and CDR2 are SQVTM and ANQGSEA. The CDR3 runs 14 residues. After removal of 7 bases from V and 2 bases from J, the junction contained 7 bases not matched to a gene. The study's findings and limits: The donor cohort was predominantly white British with a female majority, and clonal diversity may have been underestimated. CD4 TCRs linked to vaccination spanned spike, dominating at 160-218 and 743-854. Reportedly, nearly half the spike-specific TCRs target unmutated variant regions.

This receptor was identified in an adult in good health. The chain has TRBV29-1 and TRBJ1-3; 8 bases align to TRBD1. The source material was peripheral blood, sampled on day 0 of AZD1222 vaccination. The CDR3 DNA reads TGCAGCGCCGAGTTCAGGGGGCCTGGAAACACCATATATTTT. Translated, it gives CSAEFRGPGNTIYF. Supplemented by reference TRBV29-1 and TRBJ1-3, the full variable domain reads SAVISQKPSRDICQRGTSLTIQCQVDSQVTMMFWYRQQPGQSLTLIATANQGSEATYESGFVIDKFPISRPNLTFSTLTVSNMSPEDSSIYLCSAEFRGPGNTIYFGEGSWLTVV.